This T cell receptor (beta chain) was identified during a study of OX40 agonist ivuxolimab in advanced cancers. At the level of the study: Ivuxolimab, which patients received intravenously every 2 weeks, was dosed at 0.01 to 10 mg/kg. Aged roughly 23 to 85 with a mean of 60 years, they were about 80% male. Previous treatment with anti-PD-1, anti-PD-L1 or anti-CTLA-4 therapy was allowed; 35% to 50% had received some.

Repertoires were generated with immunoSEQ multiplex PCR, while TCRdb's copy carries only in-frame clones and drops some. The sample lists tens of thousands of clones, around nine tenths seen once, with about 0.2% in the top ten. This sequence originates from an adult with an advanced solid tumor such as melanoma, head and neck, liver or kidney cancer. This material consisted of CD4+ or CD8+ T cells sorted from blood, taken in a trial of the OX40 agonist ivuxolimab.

This CDR3 is CSVASRAPGAFF. CDR3 nucleotide sequence: TGCAGCGTTGCCTCTCGGGCCCCCGGAGCTTTCTTT. V gene TRBV29-1 combines with J gene TRBJ1-1; D unresolved. The CDR3 extends over 12 amino acids. Trimming cost V 4 bases and J 10 bases, with 16 bases left between them. Germline CDR1 is SQVTM and CDR2 is ANQGSEA.